The entry below gives a single TCR beta chain sequence along with its context. Drawing of blood for sampling happened at baseline, at cycle 4 day 1, and at cycle 7 day 1. This specimen comes from a study of OX40 agonist ivuxolimab in advanced cancers. Study-wide context: The dose-escalation cohort was approximately 85% male, with a mean age of 60 years, ranging roughly 23 to 79.

V shed 2 bases, J shed 4 bases, and the junction held 10 bases outside the gene matches. The germline V gene has CDR1 SGHTA and CDR2 FQGNSA. The CDR3 is 16 amino acids. Clones were read by immunoSEQ multiplex PCR, and TCRdb kept only the in-frame ones, dropping some. The data show around 86,000 clones, approximately 90% seen once. The genes are TRBV7-2 and TRBJ2-5; TRBD2 agrees at 7 bases. The clonotype originates from an adult with an advanced solid tumor such as melanoma, head and neck, liver or kidney cancer. The input for sequencing was CD4+ or CD8+ T cells sorted from blood, taken in a trial of the OX40 agonist ivuxolimab. The CDR3: CASSLFPLAEGETQYF. In DNA form, the CDR3 reads TGTGCCAGCAGCTTATTCCCCCTAGCGGAGGGAGAGACCCAGTACTTC.